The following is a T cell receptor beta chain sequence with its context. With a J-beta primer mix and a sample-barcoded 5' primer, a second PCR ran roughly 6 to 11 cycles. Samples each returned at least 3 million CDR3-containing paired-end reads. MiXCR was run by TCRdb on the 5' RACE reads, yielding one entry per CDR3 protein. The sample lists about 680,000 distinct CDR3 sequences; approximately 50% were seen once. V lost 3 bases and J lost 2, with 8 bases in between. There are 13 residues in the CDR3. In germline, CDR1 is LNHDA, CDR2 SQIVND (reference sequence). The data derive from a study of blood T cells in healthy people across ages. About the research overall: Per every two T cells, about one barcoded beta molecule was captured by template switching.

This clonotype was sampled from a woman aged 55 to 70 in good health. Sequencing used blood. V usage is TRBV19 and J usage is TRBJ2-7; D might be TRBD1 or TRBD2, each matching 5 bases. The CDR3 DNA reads TGTGCCAGTAGTATGACGGGACCCTACGAGCAGTACTTC. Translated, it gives CASSMTGPYEQYF.